Following are 29 T cell receptor beta chains from one sample sequenced in a study of T cells after yellow fever vaccination. TCRdb recomputed calls from the 5' RACE reads with MiXCR, one row per CDR3 protein. The sample lists 230,000 or so distinct CDR3 sequences; roughly 6.3% were seen once. Material: CD4+ T cells sorted from PBMCs, obtained on the day of the yellow fever booster vaccination. These receptors were obtained from a man aged 25 to 40 who received the YFV17D yellow fever vaccine.

This clonotype was recorded a few times. CDR3 in amino acids: CAWTFGSRNNEQFF. Here the CDR3 DNA reads TGTGCCTGGACATTCGGGAGTAGGAACAATGAGCAGTTCTTC. The rearrangement links TRBV30 to TRBJ2-1; a weak D match, TRBD2 (6 bases). V was cut by 4 bases and J by 5 bases, with 15 bases left in between. Germline assignment: CDR1 GTSNPN and CDR2 SVGIG (reference sequence). This CDR3 region has 14 residues.

The gene calls are TRBV20-1 and TRBJ2-1; possibly TRBD1 or TRBD2 for D (5 bases each). Trimming shortened V by 1 base and J by 3 bases, and 13 bases separated the two germline ends. This CDR3 contains 15 residues. The germline gives CDR1 DFQATT, CDR2 SNEGSKA (reference sequence). Here the CDR3 DNA reads TGCAGTGCTAGAGCAACAGGAGGATACTACAATGAGCAGTTCTTC. Its translation: CSARATGGYYNEQFF.

This clonotype was observed a handful of times. The rearrangement joins TRBV5-5 to TRBJ2-7, with 7 bases identical to TRBD1. V shed 2 bases and J 1 base; nucleotides not matched to a gene: 6. The CDR3 has 15 amino acids. Germline V gene sequence: CDR1 SGHKS, CDR2 YYEKEE (reference sequence). The CDR3 sequence is CASSLPGTASYEQYF. The CDR3 DNA follows: TGTGCCAGCAGCTTACCCGGGACAGCTTCCTACGAGCAGTACTTC. Filled out from reference TRBV5-5 and TRBJ2-7, the complete variable domain reads DAGVTQSPTHLIKTRGQQVTLRCSPISGHKSVSWYQQVLGQGPQFIFQYYEKEERGRGNFPDRFSARQFPNYSSELNVNALLLGDSALYLCASSLPGTASYEQYFGPGTRLTVT.

This clonotype was seen ten or more times. The V call is TRBV2, the J call TRBJ2-7, with D unresolved. Germline V gives CDR1 SNHLY, CDR2 FYNNEI. The V gene lost 6 bases and the J gene lost 1 base, with 10 bases spanning the gap. The CDR3 runs 13 residues. DNA for the CDR3: TGTGCCAGCAGATTGGGAAAATCCTACGAGCAGTACTTC. It specifies CASRLGKSYEQYF.

J is TRBJ1-2 and V is TRBV20-1; possible D gene TRBD1, 5 bases. Germline CDR1 DFQATT, CDR2 SNEGSKA (reference sequence). The V gene lost 6 bases and the J gene lost 8 bases, with 19 bases spanning the gap. The CDR3 covers 13 residues. The CDR3 region has the DNA TGCAGTGCCCCCGACGGTGGGGGGGTCGGCTACACCTTC. This encodes CSAPDGGGVGYTF.

This clonotype was counted between two and nine times. The rearrangement links TRBV9 to TRBJ2-2, with D hard to call. There are 12 residues in the CDR3. V was trimmed by 0 bases and J by 7 bases, leaving 4 bases between them. Germline CDR1 reads SGDLS; CDR2 reads YYNGEE. CDR3 region: CASSVVLGELFF. CDR3 nucleotides: TGTGCCAGCAGCGTAGTCCTCGGGGAGCTGTTTTTT. Variable domain in full (rest from reference TRBV9 and TRBJ2-2): DSGVTQTPKHLITATGQRVTLRCSPRSGDLSVYWYQQSLDQGLQFLIQYYNGEERAKGNILERFSAQQFPDLHSELNLSSLELGDSALYFCASSVVLGELFFGEGSRLTVL.

The V and J genes are TRBV18 and TRBJ2-5; tentative D call: TRBD1 (6 bases). The germline CDR1 and CDR2 sequences are KGHSH and LQKENI. CDR3 length equals 13 residues. V dropped 8 bases and J dropped 3 bases, with 13 bases sitting between them. The DNA of the CDR3 is TGTGCCAGCACCAGGACAGCGGAAGAGACCCAGTACTTC. Residues: CASTRTAEETQYF. The full variable domain, completed using reference TRBV18 and TRBJ2-5, is NAGVMQNPRHLVRRRGQEARLRCSPMKGHSHVYWYRQLPEEGLKFMVYLQKENIIDESGMPKERFSAEFPKEGPSILRIQQVVRGDSAAYFCASTRTAEETQYFGPGTRLLVL.

The table lists this clonotype with a few counts. The rearrangement uses TRBV5-1 and TRBJ2-1, with TRBD2 identical over 14 bases. The CDR3 runs to 18 residues. Looked up from germline, CDR1 is SGHRS and CDR2 is YFSETQ. V shed 0 bases and J 3 bases; nucleotides not matched to a gene: 5. The CDR3 region is CASSLGTSGRFDYNEQFF. DNA for the CDR3: TGCGCCAGCAGCTTGGGGACTAGCGGGAGGTTTGACTACAATGAGCAGTTCTTC.

This clonotype was detected many times. The chain has TRBV7-9 and TRBJ2-3; unclear D gene. The CDR3 sequence is 12 residues long. CDR1 is SEHNR and CDR2 is FQNEAQ in the germline V gene (reference sequence). Trimming took 3 bases from V and 8 from J, leaving 9 bases between them. The CDR3 reads CASSFESGTQYF. CDR3 DNA: TGTGCCAGCAGCTTCGAGTCGGGTACGCAGTATTTT.

This clonotype was counted a few times. The chain couples TRBV5-1 to TRBJ2-3; D is ambiguous. The CDR3 consists of 15 residues. Per the germline V gene, CDR1 is SGHRS and CDR2 is YFSETQ. V was trimmed by 3 bases and J by 0 bases, leaving 11 bases between them. In DNA, the CDR3 is TGCGCCAGCAGCTACCAGCGTAGTAGCACAGATACGCAGTATTTT. Translation gives CASSYQRSSTDTQYF. The full variable domain, completed using reference TRBV5-1 and TRBJ2-3, is KAGVTQTPRYLIKTRGQQVTLSCSPISGHRSVSWYQQTPGQGLQFLFEYFSETQRNKGNFPGRFSGRQFSNSRSEMNVSTLELGDSALYLCASSYQRSSTDTQYFGPGTRLTVL.

This clonotype was observed many times. The chain employs TRBV20-1 and TRBJ2-5, with TRBD2 matching 7 bases. The CDR3 spans 14 residues. Germline CDR1 DFQATT, CDR2 SNEGSKA (reference sequence). V gave up 6 bases and J gave up 4 bases; unmatched junction bases: 11. The CDR3 region is CSAKNLAGVETQYF. CDR3 nucleotide sequence: TGCAGTGCCAAAAATCTTGCGGGAGTAGAGACCCAGTACTTC.

This clonotype was observed many times. In DNA, the CDR3 is TGTGCCAGCAGTTTACTAGAGAAGGGCGAGCAGTACTTC. Translating gives CASSLLEKGEQYF. The chain links TRBV12-3 or TRBV12-4 to TRBJ2-7, with D hard to call. Trimming removed 2 bases at V and 6 bases at J, with 11 bases between. The CDR3 is 13 residues long.

There are a few counts of this clonotype. The chain recombines TRBV7-9 with TRBJ2-1; 9 positions agree with TRBD2. This CDR3 comprises 16 residues. Trimming removed 0 bases from V and 5 bases from J; junction bases left unmatched: 5. CDR1 and CDR2 from the germline V gene are SEHNR and FQNEAQ (reference sequence). CDR3 in DNA: TGTGCCAGCAGCTTAGCCAGCGGGAGGCGACACAATGAGCAGTTCTTC. Translation gives CASSLASGRRHNEQFF.

This clonotype was observed a few times. The chain carries TRBV5-1 and TRBJ2-7, with 8 bases fitting TRBD2. The junction had 12 bases not matched to a gene; V was cut back by 0 bases and J by 7 bases. Germline V gene data show CDR1 as SGHRS and CDR2 as YFSETQ. The CDR3 totals 16 residues. The CDR3 sequence: CASSLVQRERGGEQYF. The CDR3 bases are TGCGCCAGCAGCTTGGTTCAGCGGGAGCGAGGTGGGGAGCAGTACTTC.

This clonotype was counted only a few times. The chain joins TRBV29-1 to TRBJ2-7; D might be TRBD1 (5 bases). From germline, CDR1 is SQVTM and CDR2 ANQGSEA. This CDR3 is 11 amino acids long. The V and J ends lost 5 bases and 4 bases respectively, with 9 bases between them. The CDR3 DNA reads as TGCAGCGTTCGACAGTCATACGAGCAGTACTTC. Translating gives CSVRQSYEQYF.

The chain recombines TRBV3-1 with TRBJ2-5; no firm D call. Germline V CDR1 and CDR2: LGHDT, YNNKEL (reference sequence). V gave up 3 bases and J gave up 5 bases, with 7 bases separating them. CDR3 size: 12 residues. CDR3 sequence reads: CASSHTRETQYF. Here the CDR3 DNA reads TGTGCCAGCAGCCATACGAGGGAGACCCAGTACTTC.

The J gene is TRBJ2-1, the V gene TRBV30, with D possibly TRBD1 on 6 matching bases. This CDR3 region has 14 residues. Germline-derived CDR1 and CDR2 are GTSNPN and SVGIG (reference sequence). V was shortened by 0 bases and J by 4 bases, with 10 bases between the two germline ends. The CDR3 loop reads CAWSVPTGYNEQFF. The CDR3 bases are TGTGCCTGGAGTGTACCGACAGGTTACAATGAGCAGTTCTTC. Based on the CDR3 plus reference TRBV30 and TRBJ2-1, the full variable domain is SQTIHQWPATLVQPVGSPLSLECTVEGTSNPNLYWYRQAAGRGLQLLFYSVGIGQISSEVPQNLSASRPQDRQFILSSKKLLLSDSGFYLCAWSVPTGYNEQFFGPGTRLTVL.

This clonotype was seen ten or more times. The J gene is TRBJ2-1, the V gene TRBV29-1; 9 positions agree with TRBD1. Trimming removed 4 bases from V and 6 bases from J; junction bases left unmatched: 13. Germline CDR1 SQVTM, CDR2 ANQGSEA. This CDR3 contains 16 residues. CDR3 loop: CSVGGAGTGIPNEQFF. The CDR3 DNA reads TGCAGCGTTGGGGGAGCCGGGACAGGGATCCCCAATGAGCAGTTCTTC.

V usage is TRBV2 and J usage is TRBJ2-7; tentative D call: TRBD1 (6 bases). The CDR3 totals 14 residues. V lost 8 bases and J lost 6, with 20 bases in between. Germline V lookup: CDR1 SNHLY, CDR2 FYNNEI. The CDR3 DNA reads as TGTGCCAGCGGGAACAGGGTCGTTTGGGGCGAGCAGTACTTC. It yields the protein CASGNRVVWGEQYF.

This clonotype was seen more than once but under ten times. This chain joins TRBV7-8 and TRBJ2-1, with no clear D. Trimming left V 4 bases short and J 9 bases short, with 10 bases between. CDR3 length: 12 amino acids. Germline CDR1 SGHVS, CDR2 FQNEAQ. The CDR3 coding sequence is TGTGCCAGCAGCTACGGGTGGGGTGAGCAGTTCTTC. Amino acid sequence: CASSYGWGEQFF.

This clonotype was picked up many times. This sequence joins TRBV20-1 and TRBJ2-1, with unresolved D. With 7 bases removed from V and 4 bases from J, the gap between germline ends came to 14 bases. The CDR3 contains 13 residues. Germline V gene data show CDR1 as DFQATT and CDR2 as SNEGSKA (reference sequence). The CDR3, as DNA: TGCAGTGGCACCAAAGGGATTTACAATGAGCAGTTCTTC. Encoded protein: CSGTKGIYNEQFF.

This clonotype was seen many times. The CDR3 loop is CSASGRVWREQYF. Written as DNA, the CDR3 is TGCAGTGCTAGTGGGCGGGTCTGGCGCGAGCAGTACTTC. The V call is TRBV20-1, the J call TRBJ2-7, with D perhaps TRBD2 (5 bases). The V end lost 3 bases, the J end lost 6 bases, and 15 bases lay between the germline ends. Germline CDR1 and CDR2: DFQATT and SNEGSKA (reference sequence). The CDR3 runs 13 residues.

A few counts support this clonotype. The rearrangement links TRBV11-2 to TRBJ2-4; D is unresolved. V lost 4 bases to trimming and J lost 0 bases, with 7 bases between them. The CDR3 sequence is 14 residues long. Germline CDR1 SGHAT, CDR2 FQNNGV. The DNA of the CDR3 is TGTGCCAGCAGCTCCAGAATAGCCAAAAACATTCAGTACTTC. Amino acid sequence: CASSSRIAKNIQYF.

This clonotype was recorded a few times. The chain employs TRBV5-1 and TRBJ2-2, with D perhaps matching TRBD1 or TRBD2 (7 bases each). Per the germline V gene, CDR1 is SGHRS and CDR2 is YFSETQ. The CDR3 consists of 15 residues. Trimming pared 4 bases from V and 6 bases from J, leaving 16 bases between. CDR3 protein: CASSVTGRDPGELFF. CDR3 DNA: TGCGCCAGCAGCGTGACAGGGAGGGATCCCGGGGAGCTGTTTTTT.

Comments on this clonotype: A much larger clone is a single base away; this may be a read error. This rearrangement joins TRBV5-1 to TRBJ2-5, with 10 nucleotides matching TRBD2. Germline-derived CDR1 and CDR2 are SGHRS and YFSETQ. CDR3 length: 16 residues. CDR3: CAGSAGWTSGQETQYF. The CDR3 DNA reads as TGCGCCGGCAGCGCCGGTTGGACTAGCGGCCAAGAGACCCAGTACTTC.

This clonotype was recorded at least ten times. V is TRBV7-2 and J is TRBJ2-7; D remains ambiguous. Germline CDR1 SGHTA, CDR2 FQGNSA. Trimming removed 3 bases at V and 2 bases at J, with 11 bases between. The CDR3 loop spans 14 amino acids. In DNA, the CDR3 is TGTGCCAGCAGCTTGGGTATGGGTCCCTACGAGCAGTACTTC. Amino acid sequence: CASSLGMGPYEQYF.

Only a few counts were recorded for this clonotype. This sequence joins TRBV29-1 and TRBJ2-5; possibly TRBD2 for D (6 bases). CDR1 is SQVTM, CDR2 ANQGSEA, per germline. The V end was cut by 7 bases, the J end by 5 bases, with 11 bases between. The CDR3 runs to 11 residues. The CDR3 bases are TGCAGCGCGGGGGAGGACGAGACCCAGTACTTC. Translating it yields CSAGEDETQYF. Drawing the rest from reference TRBV29-1 and TRBJ2-5, the complete variable domain is SAVISQKPSRDICQRGTSLTIQCQVDSQVTMMFWYRQQPGQSLTLIATANQGSEATYESGFVIDKFPISRPNLTFSTLTVSNMSPEDSSIYLCSAGEDETQYFGPGTRLLVL.

The V gene is TRBV28, the J gene TRBJ2-7; 7 bases agree with TRBD1. The germline gives CDR1 MDHEN, CDR2 SYDVKM. With 4 bases clipped from V and 6 bases from J, the junction kept 12 bases outside the gene matches. This CDR3 is 15 amino acids long. CDR3 loop: CASSSTPGQFSEQYF. The CDR3 DNA is TGTGCCAGCAGTTCCACCCCGGGACAGTTTAGCGAGCAGTACTTC.

Many counts were recorded for this clonotype. The chain links TRBV12-3 or TRBV12-4 to TRBJ2-2, with a possible D match to TRBD2 (5 bases). The CDR3 length is 12 residues. The V gene lost 6 bases and the J gene lost 3 bases, with 5 bases spanning the gap. CDR3 coding DNA: TGTGCCAGCAGACTAGACACCGGGGAGCTGTTTTTT. Translated: CASRLDTGELFF.